This record concerns one TCR beta chain sequence. What it binds is not known. Germline lookup yields CDR1 MNHNS and CDR2 SASEGT. The CDR3 contains 16 residues. V was clipped by 4 bases and J by 7 bases; unmatched bases: 11. Only in-frame clones appear in the TCRdb table, and some are missing; sequencing was by immunoSEQ multiplex PCR. The table records 9,500 to 15,000 clones, more than 70% of them present only once. The record originates from a study of lymphopenia after photon versus proton radiotherapy. Notes on the study in general: After lymphocyte nadir, photon-treated repertoires showed oligoclonal expansion, especially CD8+ Temra.

The V gene is TRBV6-1, the J gene TRBJ2-1; 9 bases map to TRBD2. The receptor comes from a man aged 55-75 years with pancreatic cancer. The source material was peripheral blood, sampled from a patient treated with proton-based radiotherapy. For the CDR3, the DNA is TGTGCCAGCAGTGTCCGGGATAGCGGGAGTAGGAATGAGCAGTTCTTC. Protein sequence: CASSVRDSGSRNEQFF.